The 19 T cell receptor beta chains in this list originate from one sample, sequenced in a study of shared clonotypes between healthy human individuals. Profiled with immunoSEQ multiplex PCR; TCRdb holds only in-frame clones, not every one. The data contain some 2.1 million clones, 85% to 95% of them singletons. The sequencing input was naive CD4+ T cells sorted from blood. Indicated subset: CD45RA+ positively selected. The receptors originated from a man aged 18 to 29 in good health.

About this clone itself: At one end the junction does not follow the germline gene, possibly because of a read error. V and J are TRBV11-3 and TRBJ1-1; D is perhaps TRBD1 (5 bases). CDR3 size: 14 residues. CDR1 SGHNT and CDR2 YENEEA come from the germline V gene. CDR3 sequence: CASSLDTLDTEAFF. In nucleotides, the CDR3 is TGCGCCAGCAGCTTGGACACCTTGGACACTGAAGCTTTCTTT.

The genes are TRBV19 and TRBJ1-6; D gene uncertain. Looked up from germline, CDR1 is LNHDA and CDR2 is SQIVND (reference sequence). V lost 7 bases to trimming and J lost 5 bases, with 12 bases between them. The CDR3 covers 14 residues. The DNA for the CDR3 is TGTGCCAGTACTACCGAGGTTGATAATTCACCCCTCCACTTT. This translates into CASTTEVDNSPLHF.

As regards this clone: Other DNA sequences in the sample encode the same CDR3. The V call is TRBV10-3, the J call TRBJ1-2; 8 nucleotides match TRBD1. The CDR3 runs to 13 residues. The J segment lost 6 bases and the V segment lost 6 bases, leaving 6 bases of the junction unmatched. Germline CDR1 is ENHRY and CDR2 is SYGVKD. The CDR3 nucleotides are TGTGCCATCAGCCCCGGGACAGGTCATGGCTACACCTTC. This encodes CAISPGTGHGYTF.

The chain links TRBV5-1 to TRBJ1-4; 7 bases align to TRBD1. Per germline, CDR1 SGHRS and CDR2 YFSETQ. The V segment lost 4 bases and the J segment 5 bases; nucleotides outside the gene matches: 8. This CDR3 comprises 15 residues. The CDR3 region has the DNA TGCGCCAGCAGCCCGACCGGGACAGCGAATGAAAAACTGTTTTTT. Its protein is CASSPTGTANEKLFF.

This clone was counted once. CDR3 sequence: CASSRAASTDTQYF. The CDR3 DNA is TGTGCCAGCAGTCGGGCAGCGAGCACAGATACGCAGTATTTT. This rearrangement joins TRBV6-1 to TRBJ2-3; D is ambiguous. This CDR3 comprises 14 residues. Germline values: CDR1 MNHNS, CDR2 SASEGT. Trimming left V 5 bases short and J 0 bases short, with 9 bases between.

The V call is TRBV28, the J call TRBJ1-1; 9 bases are a match to TRBD1. Germline loops: CDR1 MDHEN, CDR2 SYDVKM. V shed 6 bases, J shed 0 bases, and the junction held 8 bases outside the gene matches. The CDR3 extends over 16 amino acids. The CDR3 DNA reads as TGTGCCAGCAGCCTTAACGACAGGGGGATGAACACTGAAGCTTTCTTT. Translated: CASSLNDRGMNTEAFF.

V usage is TRBV7-2 and J usage is TRBJ1-2, with a weak D call TRBD1 (5 bases). Germline V gene lookup returns CDR1 SGHTA and CDR2 FQGNSA. The CDR3 has 14 amino acids. Trimming removed 2 bases at V and 8 bases at J, with 15 bases between. For the CDR3, the DNA is TGTGCCAGCAGCTTAAGGGCAGGGTCTGAAGGCTACACCTTC. This encodes CASSLRAGSEGYTF.

As regards this clone: In the same sample, other DNA sequences code for this CDR3. This rearrangement joins TRBV7-2 to TRBJ2-1, with D unresolved. Looked up from germline, CDR1 is SGHTA and CDR2 is FQGNSA. The length of the CDR3 is 12 residues. The V end was cut by 0 bases, the J end by 10 bases, with 7 bases between. For the CDR3, the DNA is TGTGCCAGCAGCTTAGCGGGAAGGGAGCAGTTCTTC. This codes for CASSLAGREQFF.

This chain links TRBV2 with TRBJ1-6; D uncertain. The germline V gene has CDR1 SNHLY and CDR2 FYNNEI. The CDR3 is 13 residues long. Trimming pared 5 bases from V and 8 bases from J, leaving 10 bases between. The CDR3 DNA follows: TGTGCCAGCAGTTATTCACTGGATTCACCCCTCCACTTT. Its translation: CASSYSLDSPLHF. Combining the CDR3 with reference TRBV2 and TRBJ1-6 gives the whole variable domain EPEVTQTPSHQVTQMGQEVILRCVPISNHLYFYWYRQILGQKVEFLVSFYNNEISEKSEIFDDQFSVERPDGSNFTLKIRSTKLEDSAMYFCASSYSLDSPLHFGNGTRLTVT.

This rearrangement joins TRBV9 to TRBJ2-7; D gene uncertain. The germline V and J ends were trimmed by 0 bases and 0 bases, with 7 bases remaining between them. This CDR3 comprises 14 residues. CDR1 is SGDLS and CDR2 is YYNGEE in the germline V gene. In DNA, the CDR3 is TGTGCCAGCAGCGTAGCACTCGGCTCCTACGAGCAGTACTTC. Its translation: CASSVALGSYEQYF.

V and J are TRBV27 and TRBJ2-3, with D possibly being TRBD1 (6 bases). Germline V gene lookup returns CDR1 MNHEY and CDR2 SMNVEV (reference sequence). This CDR3 is 15 amino acids long. Between the trimmed V and J ends, which lost 0 bases and 1 base, there was a span of 8 bases. Here the CDR3 reads CASSLSGAGTDTQYF. The CDR3 bases are TGTGCCAGCAGTTTATCGGGGGCCGGCACAGATACGCAGTATTTT.

The chain employs TRBV6-1 and TRBJ1-6; maybe TRBD1 (5 bases). The length of the CDR3 is 15 residues. V was clipped by 7 bases and J by 7 bases, with 17 bases between them. Germline V gene sequence: CDR1 MNHNS, CDR2 SASEGT. Here the CDR3 reads CASTFNRDPNSPLHF. The DNA of the CDR3 is TGTGCCAGCACCTTCAACCGGGACCCCAATTCACCCCTCCACTTT.

The chain carries TRBV13 and TRBJ2-7; weak D call: TRBD1 (6 bases). V was shortened by 5 bases and J by 3 bases, with 17 bases between the two germline ends. From germline, CDR1 is PRHDT and CDR2 FYEKMQ (reference sequence). The CDR3 sequence is 15 residues long. CDR3 region: CASSQTQGSYYEQYF. In DNA, the CDR3 is TGTGCCAGCAGCCAAACTCAGGGGTCCTACTACGAGCAGTACTTC.

The chain carries TRBV7-2 and TRBJ2-4; 7 positions match TRBD1. The germline V gene encodes CDR1 SGHTA and CDR2 FQGNSA. The trim removed 4 bases at V and 0 bases at J, leaving 6 bases unmatched. This CDR3 comprises 16 residues. CDR3 sequence reads: CASSSPGQIAKNIQYF. The CDR3 bases are TGTGCCAGCAGCTCACCGGGACAGATAGCCAAAAACATTCAGTACTTC.

This chain uses TRBV7-9 with TRBJ1-5, with D tentatively TRBD1 (6 bases). Germline assignment: CDR1 SEHNR and CDR2 FQNEAQ (reference sequence). The CDR3 has 16 residues. The V gene lost 5 bases and the J gene lost 0 bases, with 14 bases spanning the gap. CDR3 bases: TGTGCCAGCAGCGCGGACAGCAACCCTAGCAATCAGCCCCAGCATTTT. This translates into CASSADSNPSNQPQHF.

The chain has TRBV6-5 and TRBJ1-1, with unresolved D. CDR1 and CDR2 (germline): MNHEY, SVGAGI. Trimming took off 6 bases at V and 0 bases at J, with 14 bases between the two ends. This CDR3 comprises 15 residues. CDR3 nucleotides: TGTGCCAGCAGGACGCTCTCGGTGATGAACACTGAAGCTTTCTTT. Protein sequence: CASRTLSVMNTEAFF.

Only one count was recorded for this clone. The identical CDR3 is also encoded by other nucleotide sequences in the sample. The genes are TRBV30 and TRBJ1-2; 9 bases are shared with TRBD1. The germline gives CDR1 GTSNPN, CDR2 SVGIG (reference sequence). The CDR3 runs 15 residues. The J segment lost 2 bases and the V segment lost 3 bases, leaving 7 bases of the junction unmatched. CDR3 residues: CAWSPKDRGNYGYTF. The CDR3 DNA reads as TGTGCCTGGAGCCCAAAGGACAGGGGAAACTATGGCTACACCTTC.

The sample holds one count of this clone. DNA for the CDR3: TGTGCCAGCAGTGGGACGAACCCGGCGGGCAATCAGCCCCAGCATTTT. This gives the protein CASSGTNPAGNQPQHF. The chain employs TRBV6-1 and TRBJ1-5; no reliable D call. CDR1 is MNHNS and CDR2 is SASEGT in the germline V gene. The CDR3 extends over 16 amino acids. Trimming stripped 4 bases from V and 2 bases from J, with 15 bases between.

The chain employs TRBV5-6 and TRBJ2-3; no clear D gene. CDR1 is SGHDT and CDR2 is YYEEEE in the germline V gene. The CDR3 extends over 11 amino acids. The ends were cut back, 3 bases at V and 5 bases at J, with 4 bases in the middle. The chain's CDR3 is CASSYEDTQYF. Here the CDR3 DNA reads TGTGCCAGCAGCTACGAAGATACGCAGTATTTT.